The rows below give T cell receptor beta chains drawn from one sample of a study of T cells after yellow fever vaccination. TCRdb called the 5' RACE reads again in MiXCR, with one record for every CDR3 protein. The data hold 500,000 to 550,000 distinct CDR3 sequences, with just over 20% observed a single time. Sequenced material: PBMCs, taken around 3 weeks after the first yellow fever vaccination. The receptors were sampled from a man younger than 30 who received the YFV17D yellow fever vaccine. Both conserved end residues are part of each CDR3. A D gene is named only where the DNA matches it firmly. The size entry is marked missing in some rows and otherwise reads once, few, many or a size class.

-,TRBD1,TRBV29-1,TRBJ1-4,TGCAGCGGAGGACAGGGTGGGGAAAAACTGTTTTTT,CSGGQGGEKLFF
few,-,TRBV5-6,TRBJ2-3,TGTGCCAGCAGCTACCCCTCCCCCACAGATACGCAGTATTTT,CASSYPSPTDTQYF
few,-,TRBV6-5,TRBJ1-1,TGTGCCAGCAGTTACTCTCGAAGGACTGAAGCTTTCTTT,CASSYSRRTEAFF
few,-,TRBV4-1,TRBJ1-4,TGCGCCAGCAGCCAAGATGATAAGGACGTGACTAATGAAAAACTGTTTTTT,CASSQDDKDVTNEKLFF
-,-,TRBV7-3,TRBJ2-2,TGTGCCAGCAGCCCCCAGCTGATCCGAACAAGGGGTAGGCTTACCGGGGAGCTGTTTTTT,CASSPQLIRTRGRLTGELFF
few,-,TRBV2,TRBJ2-3,TGTGCCAGCAACACAGTGGTGGATACGCAGTATTTT,CASNTVVDTQYF
many,-,TRBV6-6,TRBJ2-7,TGTGCCAGCAGCCCACAGAGAAAGGACGAGCAGTACTTC,CASSPQRKDEQYF
many,-,TRBV5-1,TRBJ2-3,TGTGCCAGCAGCTTACAGGCTAGCACAGATACGCAGTATTTT,CASSLQASTDTQYF
-,TRBD2,TRBV7-2,TRBJ2-2,TGTGCCAGCAGCCCGCCGACTAGCGGGGGGGCCGGGGAGCTGTTTTTT,CASSPPTSGGAGELFF
few,TRBD1,TRBV12-3/TRBV12-4,TRBJ1-2,TGTGCCAGCAGCCGAAGGACAGGGGGTGGCTACACCTTC,CASSRRTGGGYTF
-,TRBD1,TRBV6-2/TRBV6-3,TRBJ1-5,TGTGCCAGCAGTTATCAGGGGGATCAGCCCCAGCATTTT,CASSYQGDQPQHF
-,-,TRBV5-6,TRBJ2-5,TGTGCCAGCAGCTGCCGGGGCCTCGAGACCCAGTACTTC,CASSCRGLETQYF
many,TRBD2,TRBV5-1,TRBJ2-3,TGTGCCAGCAGCTCCCTAGCGGGGGGCACAGATACGCAGTATTTT,CASSSLAGGTDTQYF
-,-,TRBV12-3/TRBV12-4,TRBJ1-2,TGTGCCAGCAGTCACGGGTCCTATGGCTACACCTTC,CASSHGSYGYTF
-,-,TRBV18,TRBJ1-2,TGTGCCAGCTCACCACTGGATGAACCTGGGGGCTACACCTTC,CASSPLDEPGGYTF
few,-,TRBV10-2,TRBJ1-2,TGCGCCAGCAGTGAGTCGGGGTACGGCTACACCTTC,CASSESGYGYTF
-,TRBD2,TRBV27,TRBJ2-5,TGTGCCAGCAGTTTACTCGCGGGGGGAAGGAAGACCCAGTACTTC,CASSLLAGGRKTQYF
-,-,TRBV18,TRBJ2-1,TGTGCCAGCTCACCACGTCGGGAGAACATATACAATGAGCAGTTCTTC,CASSPRRENIYNEQFF
few,-,TRBV11-2,TRBJ2-2,TGTGCCAGCAGCCGGGGCAGGGGTTTGAACACCGGGGAGCTGTTTTTT,CASSRGRGLNTGELFF
few,TRBD2,TRBV7-8,TRBJ2-5,TGTGCCAGCAGCTCTCCCGGGGGGAGCCAAGAGACCCAGTACTTC,CASSSPGGSQETQYF
-,-,TRBV27,TRBJ2-1,TGTGCCAGCAGTTTACCCAGGGGTAAGCAGTTCTTC,CASSLPRGKQFF
many,-,TRBV4-1,TRBJ1-1,TGCGCCAGCAGCCAACCCCTGGGTACTGAAGCTTTCTTT,CASSQPLGTEAFF
few,TRBD1,TRBV4-3,TRBJ1-1,TGCGCCAGCAGGGTTGACAGGGGGACTGAAGCTTTCTTT,CASRVDRGTEAFF
-,TRBD2,TRBV6-2/TRBV6-3,TRBJ2-1,TGTGCCAGCAGTTACTCCTTGACTAGCTGGCCCAATGAGCAGTTCTTC,CASSYSLTSWPNEQFF
-,-,TRBV7-2,TRBJ2-1,TGTGCCAGCAGCCCCGGTTCGCGGAGGGCGAATGAGCAGTTCTTC,CASSPGSRRANEQFF
-,TRBD1,TRBV7-9,TRBJ1-3,TGTGCCAGCAGCCCCCGGACAGGGACGGCAAACACCATATATTTT,CASSPRTGTANTIYF
-,TRBD2,TRBV2,TRBJ2-7,TGTGCCAGCACCTCTAGCGGGGGCACCAGCTCCTACGAGCAGTACTTC,CASTSSGGTSSYEQYF
many,TRBD1,TRBV5-1,TRBJ1-4,TGCGCCAGCAGCTTGGGAACAGGGGGCGCAACTAATGAAAAACTGTTTTTT,CASSLGTGGATNEKLFF
-,-,TRBV25-1,TRBJ1-2,TGTGCCACCGGCGAGGATTATGGCTACACCTTC,CATGEDYGYTF
-,-,TRBV4-2,TRBJ1-1,TGTGCCAGCAGCCCCGGGGTTGGGACTGAAGCTTTCTTT,CASSPGVGTEAFF
few,-,TRBV19,TRBJ2-6,TGTGCCAGTGCCCTCGGAGAAACGGCTGGGGCCAACGTCCTGACTTTC,CASALGETAGANVLTF
few,-,TRBV7-9,TRBJ2-5,TGTGCCAGCAGCTCCTCCCCCTCAGAGACCCAGTACTTC,CASSSSPSETQYF
-,TRBD1,TRBV7-8,TRBJ2-7,TGTGCCAGCAGCCCAACAACGGGACAGGGAGGGGTCGAGCAGTACTTC,CASSPTTGQGGVEQYF
few,TRBD1,TRBV7-9,TRBJ1-2,TGTGCCAGCAGCCCCCGGACAGGGGATCACTATGGCTACACCTTC,CASSPRTGDHYGYTF
-,-,TRBV4-1,TRBJ1-1,TGCGCCAGCAGCCAAGGGGCCTCCGGGCAGGGATACACTGAAGCTTTCTTT,CASSQGASGQGYTEAFF
few,-,TRBV7-3,TRBJ1-4,TGTGCCAGCAGCTCCTCTAGACGGAGTTGTAATGAAAAACTGTTTTTT,CASSSSRRSCNEKLFF
many,TRBD1,TRBV12-3/TRBV12-4,TRBJ1-5,TGTGCCAGCAGTTTCAGACAGGGGGACGGTCAGCCCCAGCATTTT,CASSFRQGDGQPQHF
-,-,TRBV4-2,TRBJ2-6,TGTGCCAGCAGCCAAGACAGCTACTCTGGGGCCAACGTCCTGACTTTC,CASSQDSYSGANVLTF
few,-,TRBV6-2/TRBV6-3,TRBJ2-6,TGTGCCAGTGGAAAGGGGGGCATCTCTGGGGCCAACGTCCTGACTTTC,CASGKGGISGANVLTF
-,TRBD2,TRBV5-4,TRBJ2-1,TGTTCCAGCAGCGCTAGCGGGGGGGCCGGACGCAATGAGCAGTTCTTC,CSSSASGGAGRNEQFF
many,-,TRBV28,TRBJ2-2,TGTGCCAGCATAGGGCAGGGTCACGGGGAGCTGTTTTTT,CASIGQGHGELFF
-,TRBD1,TRBV5-5,TRBJ2-1,TGTGCCAGCAGCCTCCGGGGGACAGGGGCGAGTGAGCAGTTCTTC,CASSLRGTGASEQFF